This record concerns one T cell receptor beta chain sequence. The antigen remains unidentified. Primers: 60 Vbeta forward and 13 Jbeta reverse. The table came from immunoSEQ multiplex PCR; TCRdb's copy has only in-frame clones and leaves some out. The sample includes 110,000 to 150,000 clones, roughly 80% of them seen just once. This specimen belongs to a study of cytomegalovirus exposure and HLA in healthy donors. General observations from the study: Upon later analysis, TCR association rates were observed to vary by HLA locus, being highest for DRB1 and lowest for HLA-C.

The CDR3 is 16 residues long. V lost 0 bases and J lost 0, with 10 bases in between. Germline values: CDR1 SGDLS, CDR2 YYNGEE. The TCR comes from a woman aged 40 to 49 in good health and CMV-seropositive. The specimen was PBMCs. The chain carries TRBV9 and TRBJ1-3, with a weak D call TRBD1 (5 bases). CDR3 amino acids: CASSVGTDTSGNTIYF. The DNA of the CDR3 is TGTGCCAGCAGCGTAGGGACGGACACCTCTGGAAACACCATATATTTT.